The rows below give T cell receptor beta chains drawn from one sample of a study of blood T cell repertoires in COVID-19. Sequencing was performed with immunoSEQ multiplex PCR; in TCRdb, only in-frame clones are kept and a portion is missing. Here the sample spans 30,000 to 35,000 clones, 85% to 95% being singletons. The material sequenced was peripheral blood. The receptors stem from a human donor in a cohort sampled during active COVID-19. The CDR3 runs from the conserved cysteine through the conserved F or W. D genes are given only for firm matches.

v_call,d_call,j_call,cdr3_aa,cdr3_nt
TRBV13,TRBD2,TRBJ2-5,CAISGSLEGTQYF,TGTGCCATTAGCGGGAGTTTGGAAGGGACCCAGTACTTC
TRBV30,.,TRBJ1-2,CAWSNAGIYGYTF,TGTGCCTGGAGTAATGCAGGGATCTATGGCTACACCTTC
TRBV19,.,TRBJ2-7,CASSIGTPPTYEQYF,TGTGCCAGTAGTATTGGGACTCCACCGACCTACGAGCAGTACTTC
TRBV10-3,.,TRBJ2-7,CAISEWDTTYEQYF,TGTGCCATCAGTGAATGGGACACGACCTACGAGCAGTACTTC
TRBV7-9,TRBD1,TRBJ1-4,CASSLGQGREKLFF,TGTGCCAGCAGCCTTGGACAGGGGAGAGAAAAACTGTTTTTT
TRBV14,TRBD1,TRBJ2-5,CASSLSQGAKTQYF,TGTGCCAGCAGCCTCAGTCAGGGGGCGAAGACCCAGTACTTC
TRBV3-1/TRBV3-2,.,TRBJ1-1,CASSQAGSGTEAFF,TGTGCCAGCAGCCAAGCCGGGAGTGGCACTGAAGCTTTCTTT
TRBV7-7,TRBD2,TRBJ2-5,CASSLELAGEEETQYF,TGTGCTAGCAGCTTAGAACTAGCGGGAGAGGAGGAGACCCAGTACTTC
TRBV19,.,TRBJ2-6,CASSMSLLRANVLTF,TGTGCCAGTAGTATGTCGCTACTGAGGGCCAACGTCCTGACTTTC
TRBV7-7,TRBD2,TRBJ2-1,CASSWTSTYNEQFF,TGTGCTAGCAGCTGGACTAGTACGTACAATGAGCAGTTCTTC
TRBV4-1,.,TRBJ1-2,CASSQGSGGLGYTF,TGCGCCAGCAGCCAAGGGTCGGGGGGGCTTGGCTACACCTTC
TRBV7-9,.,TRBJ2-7,CASSIPGSVDEQYF,TGTGCCAGCAGCATCCCGGGGTCAGTCGACGAGCAGTACTTC
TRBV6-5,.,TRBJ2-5,CASSRGQETQYF,TGTGCCAGCAGTCGGGGCCAAGAGACCCAGTACTTC
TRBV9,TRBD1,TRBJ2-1,CASSPAGLLMGQGTHEQFF,TGTGCCAGCAGTCCAGCGGGACTACTCATGGGACAGGGGACCCATGAGCAGTTCTTC
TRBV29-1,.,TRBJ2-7,CSATQGPTYEQYF,TGCAGCGCTACACAGGGCCCGACCTACGAGCAGTACTTC
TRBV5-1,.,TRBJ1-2,CASSLGQDPRGYTF,TGCGCCAGCAGCTTGGGACAGGACCCGAGGGGCTACACCTTC
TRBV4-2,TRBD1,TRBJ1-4,CASSPRDRTNEKLFF,TGTGCCAGCAGCCCCCGGGACAGGACAAATGAAAAACTGTTTTTT
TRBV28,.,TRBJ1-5,CASSRHWQGNYSNQPQHF,TGTGCCAGCAGCCGCCATTGGCAGGGAAACTATAGCAATCAGCCCCAGCATTTT
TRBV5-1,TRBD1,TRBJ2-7,CASSPWTGVYEQYF,TGCGCCAGCAGCCCCTGGACAGGGGTCTACGAGCAGTACTTC
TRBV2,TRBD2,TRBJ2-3,CASCRSGGLADTQYF,TGTGCCAGCTGTCGTAGCGGGGGGTTGGCAGATACGCAGTATTTT
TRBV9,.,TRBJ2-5,CASSVRGGGQETQYF,TGTGCCAGCAGCGTGAGGGGAGGGGGCCAAGAGACCCAGTACTTC
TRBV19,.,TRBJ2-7,CASSSRGSSYEQYF,TGTGCCAGTAGTTCCAGGGGTTCTTCCTACGAGCAGTACTTC
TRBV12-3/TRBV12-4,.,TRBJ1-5,CASTKNQPQHF,TGTGCCAGCACCAAAAATCAGCCCCAGCATTTT
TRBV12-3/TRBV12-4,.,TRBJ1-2,CASSSARVYTF,TGTGCCAGCAGTTCTGCCAGGGTTTACACCTTC
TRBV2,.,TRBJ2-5,CASKRPQETQYF,TGTGCCAGCAAGAGGCCACAAGAGACCCAGTACTTC
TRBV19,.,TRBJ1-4,CASMYQSTNEKLFF,TGTGCCAGTATGTATCAGTCAACTAATGAAAAACTGTTTTTT